This T cell receptor (beta chain) was sequenced for a study of T cell changes during pregnancy in multiple sclerosis. This CDR3 comprises 12 residues. Trimming at V came to 5 bases and at J to 9 bases, leaving 3 bases not matched to a gene. Germline-derived CDR1 and CDR2 are SGHVS and FNYEAQ. Clones were read by immunoSEQ multiplex PCR, and TCRdb kept only the in-frame ones, dropping some. The sample lists about 49,000 clones, over 90% occurring once. Source: peripheral blood, taken after pregnancy. This receptor was obtained from a female donor with multiple sclerosis, enrolled in a pregnancy study. The chain has TRBV7-6 and TRBJ2-1; 8 positions match TRBD2. The DNA of the CDR3 is TGTGCCAGCAGCGGGAGCGGGGGTGAGCAGTTCTTC. Translation gives CASSGSGGEQFF.